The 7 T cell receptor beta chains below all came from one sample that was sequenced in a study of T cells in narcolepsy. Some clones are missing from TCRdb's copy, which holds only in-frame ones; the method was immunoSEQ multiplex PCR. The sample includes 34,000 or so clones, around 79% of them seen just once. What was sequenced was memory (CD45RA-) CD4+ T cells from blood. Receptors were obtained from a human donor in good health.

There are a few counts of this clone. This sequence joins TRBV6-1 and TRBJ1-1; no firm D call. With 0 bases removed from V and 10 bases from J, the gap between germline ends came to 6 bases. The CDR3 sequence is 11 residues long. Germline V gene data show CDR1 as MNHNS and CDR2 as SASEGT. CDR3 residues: CASSEALGAFF. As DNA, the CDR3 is TGTGCCAGCAGTGAAGCCCTGGGAGCTTTCTTT.

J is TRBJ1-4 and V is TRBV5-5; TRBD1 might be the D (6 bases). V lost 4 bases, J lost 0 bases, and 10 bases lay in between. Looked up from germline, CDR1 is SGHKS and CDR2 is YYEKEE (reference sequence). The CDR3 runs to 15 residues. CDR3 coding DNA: TGTGCCAGCAGCCGGGACACAACAACTAATGAAAAACTGTTTTTT. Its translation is CASSRDTTTNEKLFF.

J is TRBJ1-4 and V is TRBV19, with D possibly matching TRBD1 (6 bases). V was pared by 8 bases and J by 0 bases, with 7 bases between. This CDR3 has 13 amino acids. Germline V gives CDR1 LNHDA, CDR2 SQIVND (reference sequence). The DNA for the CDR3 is TGTGCCAGTCAGGGGACAACTAATGAAAAACTGTTTTTT. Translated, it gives CASQGTTNEKLFF.

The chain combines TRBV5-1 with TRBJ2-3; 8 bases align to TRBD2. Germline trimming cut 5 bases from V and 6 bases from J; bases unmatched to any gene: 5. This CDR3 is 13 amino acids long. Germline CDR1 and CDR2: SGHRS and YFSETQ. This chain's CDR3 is CASRLAGKDTQYF. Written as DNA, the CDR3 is TGCGCCAGCAGATTAGCGGGAAAGGATACGCAGTATTTT.

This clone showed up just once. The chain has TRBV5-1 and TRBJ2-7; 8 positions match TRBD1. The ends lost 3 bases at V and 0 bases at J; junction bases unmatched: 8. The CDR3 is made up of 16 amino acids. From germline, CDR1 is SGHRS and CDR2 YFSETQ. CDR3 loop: CASSSGGSRPSYEQYF. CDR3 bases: TGCGCCAGCAGCTCAGGGGGCTCGCGGCCCTCCTACGAGCAGTACTTC.

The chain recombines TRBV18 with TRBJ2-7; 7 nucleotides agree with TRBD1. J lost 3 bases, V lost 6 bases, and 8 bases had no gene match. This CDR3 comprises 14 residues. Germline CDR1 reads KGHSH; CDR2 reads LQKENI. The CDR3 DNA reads TGTGCCAGCTCTCGGGACAGATCTAACTACGAGCAGTACTTC. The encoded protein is CASSRDRSNYEQYF.

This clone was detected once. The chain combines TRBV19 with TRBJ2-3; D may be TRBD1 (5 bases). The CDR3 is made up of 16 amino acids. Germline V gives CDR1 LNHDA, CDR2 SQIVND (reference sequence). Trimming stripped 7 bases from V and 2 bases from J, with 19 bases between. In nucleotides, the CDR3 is TGTGCCAGTACCCAAACGGACAAGCGATCCACAGATACGCAGTATTTT. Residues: CASTQTDKRSTDTQYF. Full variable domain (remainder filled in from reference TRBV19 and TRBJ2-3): DGGITQSPKYLFRKEGQNVTLSCEQNLNHDAMYWYRQDPGQGLRLIYYSQIVNDFQKGDIAEGYSVSREKKESFPLTVTSAQKNPTAFYLCASTQTDKRSTDTQYFGPGTRLTVL.